Each of the 16 T cell receptor beta chains below was sequenced from the same sample in a study of blood T cells in healthy people across ages. Primed by a sample-barcoded 5' primer and a J-beta primer mix, a second PCR proceeded for about 6 to 11 cycles. TCRdb reanalysed the 5' RACE reads using MiXCR and keeps one entry per CDR3 protein. The sample has over a million distinct CDR3 sequences; approximately 42% are singletons. Sequencing used blood. These TCRs come from a woman younger than 35 in good health.

There are a few counts of this clonotype. The chain recombines TRBV4-3 with TRBJ2-2; 10 bases are shared with TRBD2. The CDR3 is made up of 16 amino acids. Germline V gene data show CDR1 as LGHNA and CDR2 as YSLEER. Unmatched junction bases numbered 5, after V lost 6 bases and J lost 1 base. The CDR3 nucleotides are TGCGCCAGCAGACCCCTAGCGGGGGTGAACACCGGGGAGCTGTTTTTT. Encoded protein: CASRPLAGVNTGELFF.

The J gene is TRBJ1-5, the V gene TRBV4-3; D may be TRBD1 (6 bases). Germline V gene lookup returns CDR1 LGHNA and CDR2 YSLEER. V was cut by 3 bases and J by 7 bases, with 13 bases left in between. The CDR3 has 14 residues. CDR3 sequence reads: CASSQKQGAQPQHF. For the CDR3, the DNA is TGCGCCAGCAGCCAGAAACAGGGTGCGCAGCCCCAGCATTTT.

This chain joins TRBV6-5 and TRBJ1-4, with 8 bases matching TRBD1. J was trimmed by 7 bases and V by 6 bases; bases with no gene match: 10. The CDR3 is 15 amino acids. Germline assignment: CDR1 MNHEY and CDR2 SVGAGI. Written as DNA, the CDR3 is TGTGCCAGCAGGAACGGACAGGGAGCCCCTGAAAAACTGTTTTTT. As protein: CASRNGQGAPEKLFF.

The J gene is TRBJ1-2, the V gene TRBV6-5; 7 positions agree with TRBD1. The length of the CDR3 is 13 residues. J gave up 9 bases and V 6 bases, and 10 bases lay outside the gene matches. The germline V gene encodes CDR1 MNHEY and CDR2 SVGAGI. Here the CDR3 reads CASSYRLQGRYTF. The CDR3 DNA follows: TGTGCCAGCAGCTATCGGTTACAGGGGCGCTACACCTTC.

This clonotype was observed a few times. One base away lies a much larger clone, so this may be a sequencing read error. J is TRBJ2-3 and V is TRBV7-2; TRBD2 matches at 7 bases. CDR3 length equals 14 residues. The ends lost 5 bases at V and 2 bases at J; junction bases unmatched: 4. Germline V CDR1 and CDR2: SGHTA, FQGNSA. The CDR3 is CASSRRDYTDTQYF. As DNA, the CDR3 is TGTGCCAGCAGCCGCCGGGACTACACAGATACGCAGTATTTT. The whole variable domain, filled in from reference TRBV7-2 and TRBJ2-3, reads GAGVSQSPSNKVTEKGKDVELRCDPISGHTALYWYRQSLGQGLEFLIYFQGNSAPDKSGLPSDRFSAERTGGSVSTLTIQRTQQEDSAVYLCASSRRDYTDTQYFGPGTRLTVL.

The gene calls are TRBV4-3 and TRBJ2-3; 11 positions agree with TRBD2. The germline CDR1 and CDR2 sequences are LGHNA and YSLEER. The CDR3 length is 19 residues. The trim removed 4 bases at V and 4 bases at J, leaving 16 bases unmatched. DNA for the CDR3: TGCGCCAGCAGCCCCCTCCTTTTGGGACTAGCGGCTTCCGCAGATACGCAGTATTTT. Its protein product is CASSPLLLGLAASADTQYF.

V usage is TRBV25-1 and J usage is TRBJ2-4; TRBD2 matches 12 bases. Germline loops: CDR1 MGHDK, CDR2 SYGVNS. This CDR3 is 16 amino acids long. V dropped 5 bases and J dropped 13; count of bases not matched to a gene: 15. Here the CDR3 reads CASSPGGTSGPMEQYF. CDR3 coding DNA: TGTGCCAGCAGTCCTGGGGGGACTAGCGGGCCCATGGAGCAGTACTTC.

The gene calls are TRBV12-3 or TRBV12-4 and TRBJ2-5; 7 bases map to TRBD1. This CDR3 region has 14 residues. Trimming cost V 6 bases and J 10 bases; bases outside gene matches: 14. The CDR3 is CASRGQVVAVGQYF. Written as DNA, the CDR3 is TGTGCCAGCAGAGGACAGGTCGTCGCGGTTGGCCAGTACTTC.

There are a few counts of this clonotype. The V and J genes are TRBV27 and TRBJ2-4; 8 bases are a match to TRBD1. The CDR3 has 15 amino acids. The V segment lost 7 bases and the J segment 1 base; nucleotides outside the gene matches: 6. CDR1 and CDR2 (germline): MNHEY, SMNVEV (reference sequence). CDR3 sequence reads: CASKRTGLAKNIQYF. The DNA for the CDR3 is TGTGCCAGCAAAAGGACAGGGTTGGCCAAAAACATTCAGTACTTC.

To note about this clonotype: One end of the junction does not line up with germline, which may come from a read error. The rearrangement joins TRBV27 to TRBJ2-7, with TRBD2 matching over 8 bases. Germline V gives CDR1 MNHEY, CDR2 SMNVEV (reference sequence). This CDR3 is built from 16 residues. CDR3 DNA sequence: TGTGCCAGCAGTTATGCCGGGACTAGGAGGTCTTACGAGGAGTACTTC. This gives the protein CASSYAGTRRSYEEYF.

The chain recombines TRBV7-9 with TRBJ2-3; maybe TRBD2 (5 bases). V gave up 3 bases and J gave up 6 bases, with 28 bases separating them. The CDR3 contains 19 residues. The germline CDR1 and CDR2 sequences are SEHNR and FQNEAQ (reference sequence). CDR3 loop: CASSFGREWVGTSLDTQYF. CDR3 sequence (DNA): TGTGCCAGCAGCTTCGGTCGGGAATGGGTGGGCACAAGTCTGGATACGCAGTATTTT.

This chain uses TRBV12-3 or TRBV12-4 with TRBJ2-3; maybe TRBD2 (6 bases). This CDR3 is built from 15 residues. The V end was cut by 5 bases, the J end by 2 bases, with 14 bases between. CDR3 nucleotides: TGTGCCAGCAGTGGGGAGGTAATCTTCACAGATACGCAGTATTTT. Protein sequence: CASSGEVIFTDTQYF.

About this clonotype itself: Given a much more abundant clone one base away, this may be a read error. The rearrangement links TRBV5-5 to TRBJ1-2; D not certain. Trimming left V 4 bases short and J 9 bases short, with 22 bases between. The CDR3 is made up of 15 amino acids. CDR1 and CDR2 (germline): SGHKS, YYEKEE (reference sequence). Written as DNA, the CDR3 is TGTGCCAGCAGCGAACGTCTAGGGTCCTACAATCGCTACACCTTC. The encoded protein is CASSERLGSYNRYTF.

As for this clonotype: A read error may be the cause here, since a much bigger clone is one base away. The V and J genes are TRBV20-1 and TRBJ2-5, with D perhaps matching TRBD1 or TRBD2 (7 bases each). The CDR3 is 13 amino acids. The germline gives CDR1 DFQATT, CDR2 SNEGSKA (reference sequence). CDR3 protein: CSARGGQVEAQYF. The CDR3 DNA follows: TGCAGTGCCAGGGGGGGGCAGGTAGAGGCCCAGTACTTC.

The table lists this clonotype with a few counts. V is TRBV6-2 or TRBV6-3 and J is TRBJ2-3, with TRBD1 as a possible D gene (6 bases). Germline CDR1 is MNHEY and CDR2 is SVGEGT. Trimming pared 6 bases from V and 0 bases from J, leaving 10 bases between. The CDR3 consists of 14 residues. DNA for the CDR3: TGTGCCAGCAGCCACAGGGAAAGCACAGATACGCAGTATTTT. Its translation is CASSHRESTDTQYF.

In DNA form, the CDR3 reads TGTGCCAGCAGTTTTGGTGGTATGCGTTCCGGGGAGCTGTTTTTT. Translation gives CASSFGGMRSGELFF. The V call is TRBV27, the J call TRBJ2-2; D uncertain. Germline V CDR1 and CDR2: MNHEY, SMNVEV (reference sequence). This CDR3 has 15 amino acids. V dropped 3 bases and J dropped 6 bases, with 14 bases sitting between them.